Listed here are 8 T cell receptor beta chains from one sample, sequenced in a study of cytomegalovirus exposure and HLA in healthy donors. Researchers ran the PCR with 60 Vbeta and 13 Jbeta primers. The protocol was immunoSEQ multiplex PCR, while the TCRdb copy is restricted to in-frame clones and leaves out a portion. Its listing shows more than 100,000 clones. Sequencing was done on a sample of PBMCs. These TCRs come from a woman aged 40 to 50 in good health and CMV-seronegative.

The J gene is TRBJ2-2, the V gene TRBV7-2; 8 bases map to TRBD1. The length of the CDR3 is 16 residues. V shed 7 bases, J shed 4 bases, and the junction held 11 bases outside the gene matches. Germline V lookup: CDR1 SGHTA, CDR2 FQGNSA. For the CDR3, the DNA is TGTGCCAGCACAGAGCAGGGGGCCTCGGGCACCGGGGAGCTGTTTTTT. It codes for CASTEQGASGTGELFF.

The chain employs TRBV27 and TRBJ1-5, with a tentative D call TRBD1 (5 bases). Trimming cost V 1 base and J 6 bases, with 13 bases left between them. This CDR3 region has 15 residues. CDR1 MNHEY and CDR2 SMNVEV come from the germline V gene (reference sequence). The CDR3 spells CASSLWGRTPQPQHF. Here the CDR3 DNA reads TGTGCCAGCAGTTTATGGGGCAGGACACCTCAGCCCCAGCATTTT.

The chain recombines TRBV11-3 with TRBJ1-1; D is possibly TRBD1 (6 bases). Germline assignment: CDR1 SGHNT and CDR2 YENEEA. The germline V and J ends were trimmed by 2 bases and 1 base, with 11 bases remaining between them. This CDR3 spans 15 amino acids. CDR3 DNA: TGTGCCAGCAGCTTACGCTCGACAGGGAACACTGAAGCTTTCTTT. Protein: CASSLRSTGNTEAFF.

The CDR3 protein is CASSAQQGAGQPQHF. The CDR3 coding sequence is TGTGCCAGCAGTGCCCAACAGGGGGCTGGGCAGCCCCAGCATTTT. This chain joins TRBV2 and TRBJ1-5; 9 bases are a match to TRBD1. V lost 4 bases to trimming and J lost 7 bases; unmatched junction nucleotides: 8. The CDR3 consists of 15 residues. From germline, CDR1 is SNHLY and CDR2 FYNNEI.

The CDR3, as DNA: TGTGCCACCAGCACCCTCGCGGGGCCGCAGTACGTC. It specifies CATSTLAGPQYV. The V and J genes are TRBV15 and TRBJ2-7, with D possibly being TRBD2 (6 bases). Germline CDR1 LNHNV, CDR2 YYDKDF (reference sequence). V was clipped by 4 bases and J by 9 bases, with 13 bases between them. The CDR3 contains 12 residues.

The chain recombines TRBV7-2 with TRBJ1-2; 8 positions agree with TRBD1. The CDR3 covers 13 residues. Germline CDR1 reads SGHTA; CDR2 reads FQGNSA. V was clipped by 4 bases and J by 4 bases; unmatched bases: 2. This CDR3 reads CASSWTGSYGYTF. The CDR3 coding sequence is TGTGCCAGCAGCTGGACAGGGAGCTATGGCTACACCTTC. The complete variable domain, with remaining parts taken from reference TRBV7-2 and TRBJ1-2, reads GAGVSQSPSNKVTEKGKDVELRCDPISGHTALYWYRQSLGQGLEFLIYFQGNSAPDKSGLPSDRFSAERTGGSVSTLTIQRTQQEDSAVYLCASSWTGSYGYTFGSGTRLTVV.

A remark on this clone: Other DNA variants within this sample encode the same CDR3. The genes are TRBV9 and TRBJ1-6, with D possibly matching TRBD1 (6 bases). V was pared by 0 bases and J by 7 bases, with 11 bases between. The CDR3 has 15 residues. Looked up from germline, CDR1 is SGDLS and CDR2 is YYNGEE. CDR3 bases: TGTGCCAGCAGCGTAGGGGCAGGGGACAATTCACCCCTCCACTTT. Translation: CASSVGAGDNSPLHF.

The CDR3 DNA is TGTGCCAGCAGTGAAGCTAGGGCAGGGTCGTGGCCCCAGCATTTT. It translates to CASSEARAGSWPQHF. The rearrangement uses TRBV6-1 and TRBJ1-5; perhaps TRBD1 as D (5 bases). Trimming shortened V by 0 bases and J by 9 bases, and 15 bases separated the two germline ends. This CDR3 is built from 15 residues. Germline lookup yields CDR1 MNHNS and CDR2 SASEGT.